This paragraph covers one T cell receptor beta chain sequence. Using immunoSEQ multiplex PCR, the repertoire was profiled, and TCRdb retains in-frame clones only, with some absent. The sample lists roughly 73,000 clones, around nine tenths occurring once. V lost 0 bases to trimming and J lost 3 bases; unmatched junction nucleotides: 4. CDR3 length equals 17 residues. From germline, CDR1 is SGHAT and CDR2 FQNNGV. These data come from a study of T cell changes during pregnancy in multiple sclerosis. This TCR derives from a female donor in good health, enrolled as a control in a pregnancy study. The V call is TRBV11-2, the J call TRBJ2-5, with TRBD2 matching over 13 bases. Sequenced material: peripheral blood, taken in the second trimester of pregnancy. The CDR3 DNA is TGTGCCAGCAGCTTAGATGGGACTAGCGGGACTAAAGAGACCCAGTACTTC. Protein sequence: CASSLDGTSGTKETQYF.